Below are 20 T cell receptor beta chains sequenced from a single sample in a study of cytomegalovirus exposure and HLA in healthy donors. With 60 Vbeta and 13 Jbeta primers, the PCR was carried out. The repertoire was sequenced with immunoSEQ multiplex PCR; TCRdb's copy has only in-frame clones and lacks some. Of about 160,000 clones in the sample, 68% were seen once. What was sequenced was PBMCs. The receptor set was obtained from a woman aged 18-29 years in good health and CMV-seropositive.

The CDR3 sequence: CASSLAPGGGETQYF. The CDR3 DNA reads TGTGCCAGCAGCTTAGCCCCGGGAGGGGGTGAGACCCAGTACTTC. This rearrangement joins TRBV7-8 to TRBJ2-5; TRBD2 aligns across 8 bases. Per germline, CDR1 SGHVS and CDR2 FQNEAQ. V lost 0 bases, J lost 5 bases, and 5 bases stayed unmatched. The CDR3 spans 15 residues.

V and J are TRBV5-6 and TRBJ2-5; D may be TRBD1 (6 bases). The CDR3 loop spans 13 amino acids. Germline V gene lookup returns CDR1 SGHDT and CDR2 YYEEEE. With 2 bases removed from V and 1 base from J, the gap between germline ends came to 6 bases. The CDR3 nucleotides are TGTGCCAGCAGCTTCAGGGGCCAAGAGACCCAGTACTTC. Translating it yields CASSFRGQETQYF.

This clone was detected a few times. The V and J genes are TRBV6-1 and TRBJ1-4, with 8 nucleotides matching TRBD1. J lost 7 bases, V lost 3 bases, and 10 bases had no gene match. This CDR3 comprises 16 residues. Germline loops: CDR1 MNHNS, CDR2 SASEGT. The DNA of the CDR3 is TGTGCCAGCAGTGAGTCCAGGGGGCGGCGGGGTGAAAAACTGTTTTTT. It yields the protein CASSESRGRRGEKLFF.

This clone showed up just a few times. The CDR3 protein is CASSYAGTYEQYF. DNA for the CDR3: TGTGCCAGCAGTTACGCGGGGACCTACGAGCAGTACTTC. The chain links TRBV6-5 to TRBJ2-5; a weak D match, TRBD2 (6 bases). Gene TRBJ2-7 matches the end of the DNA better, so the J call may be wrong. The CDR3 runs to 13 residues. Germline loops: CDR1 MNHEY, CDR2 SVGAGI.

V usage is TRBV30 and J usage is TRBJ2-5, with TRBD2 matching over 7 bases. The germline gives CDR1 GTSNPN, CDR2 SVGIG (reference sequence). J was trimmed by 4 bases and V by 3 bases; bases with no gene match: 5. The CDR3 covers 13 residues. The CDR3 spells CAWSLTGGETQYF. The CDR3 DNA reads as TGTGCCTGGAGCTTGACGGGAGGAGAGACCCAGTACTTC.

The chain employs TRBV2 and TRBJ2-5; TRBD2 might be the D (6 bases). CDR3 length: 14 residues. V gave up 4 bases and J gave up 0 bases, with 9 bases separating them. CDR1 and CDR2 (germline): SNHLY, FYNNEI. The CDR3 spells CASSVSGYQETQYF. CDR3 coding DNA: TGTGCCAGCAGTGTGAGCGGGTACCAAGAGACCCAGTACTTC.

This clone was picked up a small number of times. The J gene is TRBJ1-2, the V gene TRBV28; the match to TRBD1 covers 8 bases. The CDR3 extends over 13 amino acids. CDR1 and CDR2 (germline): MDHEN, SYDVKM. Germline trimming cut 4 bases from V and 6 bases from J; bases unmatched to any gene: 4. DNA of the CDR3: TGTGCCAGCAGTTCACAGGACAGGGATGGCTACACCTTC. Translated, it gives CASSSQDRDGYTF.

This clone was recorded a few times. The chain employs TRBV7-9 and TRBJ2-7, with TRBD1 matching 7 bases. CDR3 size: 17 residues. Looked up from germline, CDR1 is SEHNR and CDR2 is FQNEAQ (reference sequence). V was clipped by 7 bases and J by 3 bases; unmatched bases: 18. CDR3 protein: CASTTGLRPRGNYEQYF. As DNA, the CDR3 is TGTGCCAGCACCACCGGGCTCAGGCCCAGGGGGAACTACGAGCAGTACTTC. Full variable domain (remainder filled in from reference TRBV7-9 and TRBJ2-7): DTGVSQNPRHKITKRGQNVTFRCDPISEHNRLYWYRQTLGQGPEFLTYFQNEAQLEKSRLLSDRFSAERPKGSFSTLEIQRTEQGDSAMYLCASTTGLRPRGNYEQYFGPGTRLTVT.

CDR3 nucleotides: TGTGCCATCAGTGAGTCGGGGGGGACTATTGGACTAGCGGGCTACAATGAGCAGTTCTTC. The encoded protein is CAISESGGTIGLAGYNEQFF. The chain joins TRBV10-3 to TRBJ2-1, with 11 nucleotides matching TRBD2. V lost 0 bases to trimming and J lost 3 bases; unmatched junction nucleotides: 13. The V gene's germline CDR1 is ENHRY and CDR2 SYGVKD. The CDR3 consists of 20 residues.

The genes are TRBV7-8 and TRBJ1-6; 7 bases match TRBD1. V lost 4 bases to trimming and J lost 0 bases; unmatched junction nucleotides: 12. This CDR3 is 19 amino acids long. Germline V gene data show CDR1 as SGHVS and CDR2 as FQNEAQ. CDR3 in DNA: TGTGCCAGCAGCTCCAAGGGGGCAGGGGTGGCCTCCTATAATTCACCCCTCCACTTT. This gives the protein CASSSKGAGVASYNSPLHF. The full variable domain, in which reference TRBV7-8 and TRBJ1-6 provide the parts outside the CDR3, is GAGVSQSPRYKVAKRGQDVALRCDPISGHVSLFWYQQALGQGPEFLTYFQNEAQLDKSGLPSDRFFAERPEGSVSTLKIQRTQQEDSAVYLCASSSKGAGVASYNSPLHFGNGTRLTVT.

This chain connects TRBV4-3 to TRBJ1-4, with 8 bases lining up with TRBD1. The V gene's germline CDR1 is LGHNA and CDR2 YSLEER. V shed 0 bases, J shed 7 bases, and the junction held 7 bases outside the gene matches. The CDR3 consists of 16 residues. CDR3 DNA sequence: TGCGCCAGCAGCCAAGATCCCAGGGGGCACTTTGAAAAACTGTTTTTT. It encodes CASSQDPRGHFEKLFF.

The gene calls are TRBV2 and TRBJ1-3; possibly TRBD1 for D (5 bases). Germline-derived CDR1 and CDR2 are SNHLY and FYNNEI. Trimming took off 10 bases at V and 0 bases at J, with 13 bases between the two ends. The CDR3 spans 14 residues. The CDR3, as DNA: TGTGCCATCTATAAGGGGCACTCTGGAAACACCATATATTTT. Amino acid sequence: CAIYKGHSGNTIYF.

This clone showed up just a few times. This rearrangement joins TRBV6-5 to TRBJ1-4, with a possible D match to TRBD1 (5 bases). Germline values: CDR1 MNHEY, CDR2 SVGAGI. The V end lost 0 bases, the J end lost 8 bases, and 10 bases lay between the germline ends. The CDR3 has 14 residues. In DNA, the CDR3 is TGTGCCAGCAGTTACTCTGGGGGGAGGGAAAAACTGTTTTTT. Its protein product is CASSYSGGREKLFF.

The chain recombines TRBV29-1 with TRBJ2-5; D may be TRBD2 (6 bases). CDR3 size: 15 residues. The germline V and J ends were trimmed by 4 bases and 4 bases, with 19 bases remaining between them. Germline V gene lookup returns CDR1 SQVTM and CDR2 ANQGSEA. The CDR3 is CSVARVKPEGETQYF. The CDR3 DNA sequence: TGCAGCGTTGCTCGGGTCAAACCGGAGGGAGAGACCCAGTACTTC.

This clone was detected a few times. This sequence joins TRBV7-9 and TRBJ2-7, with no clear D. CDR3 length: 11 residues. Trimming removed 1 base from V and 7 bases from J, with 5 bases in between. Germline lookup yields CDR1 SEHNR and CDR2 FQNEAQ (reference sequence). The DNA for the CDR3 is TGTGCCAGCAGCTTAGTCGGGGAGCAGTACTTC. This codes for CASSLVGEQYF.

This chain connects TRBV28 to TRBJ1-1, with 7 nucleotides matching TRBD1. V lost 4 bases and J lost 2; bases outside the gene matches: 7. The CDR3 consists of 15 residues. The germline V gene has CDR1 MDHEN and CDR2 SYDVKM. The DNA for the CDR3 is TGTGCCAGCAGTTCCACAGGGGAGATTAACACTGAAGCTTTCTTT. It specifies CASSSTGEINTEAFF.

In its sample, this clone was seen once. The chain is built from TRBV7-2 and TRBJ2-7; TRBD1 matches at 7 bases. CDR1 SGHTA and CDR2 FQGNSA come from the germline V gene. The CDR3 runs to 15 residues. With 1 base clipped from V and 2 bases from J, the junction kept 5 bases outside the gene matches. CDR3 residues: CASSLVRQGAYEQYF. The CDR3 DNA is TGTGCCAGCAGCTTAGTAAGACAGGGTGCCTACGAGCAGTACTTC. The variable domain in full, completed from reference TRBV7-2 and TRBJ2-7, reads GAGVSQSPSNKVTEKGKDVELRCDPISGHTALYWYRQSLGQGLEFLIYFQGNSAPDKSGLPSDRFSAERTGGSVSTLTIQRTQQEDSAVYLCASSLVRQGAYEQYFGPGTRLTVT.

The chain employs TRBV19 and TRBJ2-7, with a possible D match to TRBD2 (6 bases). The CDR3 spans 13 residues. CDR1 and CDR2 (germline): LNHDA, SQIVND (reference sequence). V lost 7 bases and J lost 0, with 10 bases in between. The CDR3 reads CASNGGSSYEQYF. The CDR3 DNA is TGTGCCAGTAATGGGGGGAGCTCCTACGAGCAGTACTTC.

V gene TRBV29-1 combines with J gene TRBJ2-5; D perhaps matches TRBD2 (5 bases). V was shortened by 7 bases and J by 3 bases, with 12 bases between the two germline ends. The CDR3 spans 12 residues. Germline assignment: CDR1 SQVTM and CDR2 ANQGSEA. CDR3 loop: CSATGNEETQYF. The CDR3 DNA sequence: TGCAGCGCAACCGGGAATGAAGAGACCCAGTACTTC.

The CDR3 nucleotides read TGTGCCAGTAGTATTTCTCCACAGGGGCCCTATGGCTACACCTTC. Its protein product is CASSISPQGPYGYTF. The V call is TRBV19, the J call TRBJ1-2, with 7 bases identical to TRBD1. The CDR3 is made up of 15 amino acids. The V gene end was trimmed by 3 bases and the J gene end by 4 bases; junction bases not matched to a gene: 8. CDR1 is LNHDA, CDR2 SQIVND, per germline (reference sequence).